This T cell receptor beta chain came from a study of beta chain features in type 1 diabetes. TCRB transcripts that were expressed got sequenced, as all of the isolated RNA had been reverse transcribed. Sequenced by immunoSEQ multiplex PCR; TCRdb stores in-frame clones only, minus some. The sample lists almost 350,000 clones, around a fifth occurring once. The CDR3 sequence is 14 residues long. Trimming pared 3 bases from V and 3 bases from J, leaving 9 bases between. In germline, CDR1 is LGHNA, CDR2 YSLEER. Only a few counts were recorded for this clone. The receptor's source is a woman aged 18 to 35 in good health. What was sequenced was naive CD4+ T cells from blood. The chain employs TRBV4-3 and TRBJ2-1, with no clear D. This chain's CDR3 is CASSQQSFYNEQFF. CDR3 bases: TGCGCCAGCAGCCAGCAGTCCTTCTACAATGAGCAGTTCTTC.